This T cell receptor (beta chain) is drawn from a study of T cell clusters in autoimmune cytopenias. General study points: TRB repertoire shifts in secondary cytopenia and chronic lymphocytic leukemia mostly reflected lymphoma, not autoimmunity.

In the case of this clonotype: Its antigen remains unidentified.

TRB amplification used approximately 250 ng of peripheral blood genomic DNA. TRB was amplified by touch-down multiplex PCR, primer pools A and B combined. TCRdb reprocessed the multiplex PCR reads, with one entry per CDR3 protein and no DNA. This repertoire includes fewer than 6,000 distinct CDR3 sequences. This sample also belongs to another study, concerning T cell repertoires in aging, cancer and after chemotherapy. From that second work: The whole study produced a dataset of millions of TCR reads. Loss of evenness, beyond lost richness, contributed to age-related TCR diversity decline in cancer patients. Rebound thymic output was suggested by rising median generation probability during chemotherapy in each cancer cohort.

Sequenced input: peripheral blood. The sequence was collected from a human donor in good health.

The CDR3 protein is CASSQDGGPFRADTQYF. The V and J genes are TRBV14 and TRBJ2-3; TCRdb's assignment of TRBD1 cannot be checked, as there is no DNA. The length of the CDR3 is 17 residues. The germline CDR1 and CDR2 sequences are SGHDN and FVKESK.